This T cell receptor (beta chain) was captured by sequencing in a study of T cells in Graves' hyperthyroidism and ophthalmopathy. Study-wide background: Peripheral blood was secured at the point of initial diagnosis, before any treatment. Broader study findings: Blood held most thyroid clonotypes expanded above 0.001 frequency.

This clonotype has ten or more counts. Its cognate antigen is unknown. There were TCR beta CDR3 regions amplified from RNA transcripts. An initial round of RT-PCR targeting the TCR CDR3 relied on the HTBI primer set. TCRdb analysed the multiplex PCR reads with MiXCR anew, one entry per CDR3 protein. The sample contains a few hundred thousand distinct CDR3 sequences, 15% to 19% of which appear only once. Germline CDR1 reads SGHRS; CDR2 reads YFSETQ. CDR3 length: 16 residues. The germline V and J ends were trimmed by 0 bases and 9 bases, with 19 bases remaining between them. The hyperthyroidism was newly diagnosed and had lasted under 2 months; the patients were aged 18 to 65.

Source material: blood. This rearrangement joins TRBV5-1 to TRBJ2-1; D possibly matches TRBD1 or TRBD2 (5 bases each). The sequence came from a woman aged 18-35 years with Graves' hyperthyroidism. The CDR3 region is CASSLGGSGTHGEQFF. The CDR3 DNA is TGCGCCAGCAGCTTGGGGGGCTCGGGGACCCACGGTGAGCAGTTCTTC.